This T cell receptor (beta chain) was sequenced in a study of T cell responses to AZD1222 COVID-19 vaccine. The overall study: Pooling of second doses given at about 4 or about 12 weeks was done.

Study observations and caveats: Females outnumbered males among donors, who were mostly white British; clonal diversity was possibly underestimated. Among vaccine-associated CD4 TCRs, coverage spanned spike, with dominance at 160-218 and 743-854. Only five or six people who got AZD1222 tested seropositive at baseline.

Using immunoSEQ multiplex PCR, the repertoire was profiled, and TCRdb retains in-frame clones only, with some absent. Of more than 100,000 clones listed, about 91% are singletons. This clone has a count of ten or more. Its antigen remains unidentified. This specimen consisted of peripheral blood, obtained on day 0 of AZD1222 vaccination. This clonotype was sampled from an adult in good health.

Here the CDR3 reads CASSVDGRGVSYGYTF. The CDR3 DNA sequence: TGTGCCAGCAGCGTAGATGGCCGGGGCGTCAGCTATGGCTACACCTTC. V usage is TRBV9 and J usage is TRBJ1-2; tentatively, D is TRBD1 (5 bases). Trimming took 0 bases from V and 4 from J, leaving 16 bases between them. The CDR3 has 16 residues. The germline CDR1 and CDR2 sequences are SGDLS and YYNGEE.